This TCR beta chain was sequenced in a study of blood T cell repertoires in COVID-19. Profiling relied on immunoSEQ multiplex PCR, and the TCRdb table lists in-frame clones only, not all of them. Found here are 150,000 to 200,000 clones, roughly nine tenths of them singletons; the top ten hold 20% to 25%. Sequenced input: PBMCs or T cells enriched from blood (not recorded which). This sequence originates from a woman between 35 and 50 years old in a cohort exposed to, infected with or recovered from COVID-19 (not recorded which).

The CDR3 region has the DNA TGTGCCAGCAGCCCCCGGACAGGGGGCTTAGGAGATACGCAGTATTTT. It is translated as CASSPRTGGLGDTQYF. The V call is TRBV7-9, the J call TRBJ2-3, with 11 bases identical to TRBD1. The V gene end was trimmed by 5 bases and the J gene end by 5 bases; junction bases not matched to a gene: 9. Germline CDR1 reads SEHNR; CDR2 reads FQNEAQ (reference sequence). The CDR3 length is 16 residues.